This entry features one TCR beta chain sequence. What it binds is not known. Extracted RNA was reverse transcribed into cDNA, the sequencing template. Some clones are missing from TCRdb's copy, which holds only in-frame ones; the method was immunoSEQ multiplex PCR. The sample carries about 120,000 clones, 45% to 50% recorded once. The data derive from a study of CD8+ T cells in alopecia areata. General observations from the study: Sharing of TCR sequences between patients (possibly for HLA-related reasons) was less clear than in mice. Lesional scalp, especially alopecia totalis/universalis, showed higher clonality than normal scalp.

CDR1 and CDR2 (germline): SEHNR, FQNEAQ (reference sequence). The ends were cut back, 1 base at V and 9 bases at J, with 4 bases in the middle. The CDR3 length is 11 residues. Source material: NKG2D-low CD8+ T cells sorted from blood. The sequence was collected from a human donor with alopecia areata. The chain has TRBV7-9 and TRBJ2-1; no clear D. In DNA, the CDR3 is TGTGCCAGCAGCTTAGATGGTGAGCAGTTCTTC. It specifies CASSLDGEQFF.